This T cell receptor beta chain was captured by sequencing in a study of PD-L1 blockade in urothelial cancer. Across the study: Reported median T cell count for blood samples was around 140,000.

The CDR3 has 16 amino acids. Losses at the gene ends were 3 bases for V and 5 bases for J; bases not matched to a gene: 7. Per germline, CDR1 SGHTA and CDR2 FQGTGA. Libraries were prepared by immunoSEQ multiplex PCR; TCRdb keeps only in-frame clonotypes and omits some of them. The profile shows 50,000 or so clones, around 74% of them singletons. Time point indicated: pretreatment peripheral blood. The number of samples from each patient was between 1 and 8, taken pretreatment and on-treatment. This clone was counted once. Sequenced here: PBMCs, sampled around atezolizumab (anti-PD-L1) treatment. The TCR comes from a man aged 65-85 years with urothelial cancer. The V call is TRBV7-3, the J call TRBJ2-7, with 13 nucleotides matching TRBD2. CDR3 DNA: TGTGCCAGCAGCTTCACCGGACTAGCGGGAGACCACGAGCAGTACTTC. Amino acids: CASSFTGLAGDHEQYF.